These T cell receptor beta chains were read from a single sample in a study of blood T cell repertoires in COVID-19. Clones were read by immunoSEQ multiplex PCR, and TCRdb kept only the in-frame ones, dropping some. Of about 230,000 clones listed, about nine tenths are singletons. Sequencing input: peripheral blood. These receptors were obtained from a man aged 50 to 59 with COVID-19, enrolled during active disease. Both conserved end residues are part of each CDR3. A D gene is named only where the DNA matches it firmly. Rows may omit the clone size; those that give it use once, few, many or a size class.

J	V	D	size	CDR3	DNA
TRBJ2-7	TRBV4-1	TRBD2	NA	CASGTPSTSVIREQYF	TGCGCCAGCGGGACCCCTTCGACTAGCGTGATACGGGAGCAGTACTTC
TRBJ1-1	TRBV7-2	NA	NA	CASSPRTSPWSTEAFF	TGTGCCAGCAGCCCCCGGACTAGTCCCTGGTCCACTGAAGCTTTCTTT
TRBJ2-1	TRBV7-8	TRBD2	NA	CASSLVRGLAGVGQFF	TGTGCCAGCAGCTTAGTAAGGGGGCTAGCGGGAGTGGGGCAGTTCTTC
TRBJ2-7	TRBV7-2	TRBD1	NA	CASSLTGVRDRVGEQYF	TGTGCCAGCAGCTTAACAGGTGTCCGGGACAGGGTGGGCGAGCAGTACTTC
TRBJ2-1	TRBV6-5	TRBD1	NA	CASALGRGSYNEQFF	TGTGCCAGCGCCCTCGGCAGGGGGTCCTACAATGAGCAGTTCTTC
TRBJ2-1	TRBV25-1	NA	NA	CASSPLVDDYNEQFF	TGTGCCAGCAGTCCACTAGTTGACGACTACAATGAGCAGTTCTTC
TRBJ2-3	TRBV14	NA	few	CASSLSSDTQYF	TGTGCCAGCAGCCTAAGCTCAGATACGCAGTATTTT
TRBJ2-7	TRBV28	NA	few	CASFQSAGPRYEQYF	TGTGCCAGCTTCCAGTCGGCGGGGCCCCGATACGAGCAGTACTTC
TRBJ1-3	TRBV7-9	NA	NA	CASRGHSGNTIYF	TGTGCCAGCCGCGGACATTCTGGAAACACCATATATTTT
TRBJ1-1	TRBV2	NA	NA	CASTQQGVGTEAFF	TGTGCCAGCACTCAACAGGGAGTAGGGACTGAAGCTTTCTTT
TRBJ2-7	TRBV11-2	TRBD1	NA	CASSPRDRFTYEQYF	TGTGCCAGCAGCCCCCGGGACAGGTTTACCTACGAGCAGTACTTC
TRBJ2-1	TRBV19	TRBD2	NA	CASSTASGIWDEQFF	TGTGCCAGTAGTACTGCTAGCGGAATTTGGGATGAGCAGTTCTTC
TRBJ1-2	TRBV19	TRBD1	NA	CASSRDRVVYGYTF	TGTGCCAGTAGTAGGGACAGGGTAGTTTATGGCTACACCTTC
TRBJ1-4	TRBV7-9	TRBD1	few	CASSRGTVGTGAEKLFF	TGTGCCAGCAGCCGCGGGACAGTAGGAACAGGGGCTGAAAAACTGTTTTTT
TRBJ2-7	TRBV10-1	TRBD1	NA	CASSEPTGVSYEQYF	TGCGCCAGCAGTGAGCCGACAGGGGTTTCCTACGAGCAGTACTTC
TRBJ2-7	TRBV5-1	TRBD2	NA	CASSSAGTSGRARYEQYF	TGCGCCAGCAGCTCTGCCGGGACTAGCGGGAGGGCTAGGTACGAGCAGTACTTC